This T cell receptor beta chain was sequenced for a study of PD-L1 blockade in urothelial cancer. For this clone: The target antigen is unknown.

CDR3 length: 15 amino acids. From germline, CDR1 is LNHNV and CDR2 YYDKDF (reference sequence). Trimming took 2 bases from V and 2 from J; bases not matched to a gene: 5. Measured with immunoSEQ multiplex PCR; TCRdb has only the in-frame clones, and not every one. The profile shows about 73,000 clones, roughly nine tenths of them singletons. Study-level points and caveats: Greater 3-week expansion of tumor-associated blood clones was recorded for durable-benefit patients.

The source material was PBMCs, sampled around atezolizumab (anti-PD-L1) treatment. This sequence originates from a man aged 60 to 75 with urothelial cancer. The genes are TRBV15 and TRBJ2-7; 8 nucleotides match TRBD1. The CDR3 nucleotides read TGTGCCACCAGCAGAATACAGGGGGGAACCTACGAGCAGTACTTC. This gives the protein CATSRIQGGTYEQYF.